Sequencing of this T cell receptor (beta chain) was carried out in a study of blood T cell repertoires in COVID-19. Overall study context: The study drew acute and convalescent COVID-19 samples from the United States, Italy and Spain.

Germline-derived CDR1 and CDR2 are SGDLS and YYNGEE. Trimming took 3 bases from V and 6 from J; bases not matched to a gene: 10. The CDR3 runs to 15 residues. In the study's own analysis: Researchers report that nucleated cell counts were estimated from reference gene primer amplification. Sequencing was performed with immunoSEQ multiplex PCR; in TCRdb, only in-frame clones are kept and a portion is missing. V, J and clone size are taken as reported in that table, and D and trimming were inferred from the DNA itself. This table has over 150,000 clones, approximately 85% appearing once. The rearrangement joins TRBV9 to TRBJ1-1; TRBD1 aligns across 8 bases. Sequencing was carried out using peripheral blood. The TCR sequence derives from a man older than 75 with COVID-19, enrolled during active disease. CDR3 in DNA: TGTGCCAGCAGCGCGAGCAATACAGGGGGTCCTGAAGCTTTCTTT. Translation gives CASSASNTGGPEAFF.